The clone carrying this T cell receptor (beta chain) has at least ten counts. With 1 base removed from V and 6 bases from J, the gap between germline ends came to 15 bases. Germline V lookup: CDR1 LGHNT, CDR2 FRNRAP. The CDR3 loop spans 16 amino acids. Time point noted: newly diagnosed GD, antithyroid drugs for less than 3 months. From PBMCs, RNA was extracted and then used to make the TCR library. According to the study, TCR beta libraries were built with iRepertoire HTBI primers and CDR3-region Arm-PCR. TCRdb passed the multiplex PCR reads through MiXCR, listing each CDR3 protein once. The sample contains 580,000 or so distinct CDR3 sequences, 15% to 20% of which appear only once. The entry originates in a study of regulatory T cells in long-lasting Graves disease. A further study also used this sample, focusing on T cells in Graves' hyperthyroidism and ophthalmopathy.

The sample was peripheral blood mononuclear cells (PBMCs), taken at new diagnosis, from a patient treated with antithyroid drugs. The chain couples TRBV12-5 to TRBJ1-4; D is unclear. The sequence was collected from a man between 18 and 35 years old with Graves disease. For the CDR3, the DNA is TGTGCTAGTGGTTTGGGGTACCGGAGTGGAGATGAAAAACTGTTTTTT. Its translation is CASGLGYRSGDEKLFF.